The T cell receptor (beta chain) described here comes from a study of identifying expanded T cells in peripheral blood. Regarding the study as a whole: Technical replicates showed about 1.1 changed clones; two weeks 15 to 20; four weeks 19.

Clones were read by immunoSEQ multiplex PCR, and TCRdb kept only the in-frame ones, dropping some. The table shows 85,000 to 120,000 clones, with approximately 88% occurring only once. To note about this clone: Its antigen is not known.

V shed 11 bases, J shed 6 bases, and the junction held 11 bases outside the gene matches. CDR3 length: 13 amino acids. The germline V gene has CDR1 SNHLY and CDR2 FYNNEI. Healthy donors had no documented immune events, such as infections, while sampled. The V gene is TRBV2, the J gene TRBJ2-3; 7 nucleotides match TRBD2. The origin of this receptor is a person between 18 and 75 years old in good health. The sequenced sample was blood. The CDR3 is CAGTGRESDTQYF. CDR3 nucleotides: TGTGCCGGCACGGGGCGGGAGAGCGATACGCAGTATTTT.